This record concerns one T cell receptor beta chain sequence. Trimming shortened V by 0 bases and J by 7 bases, and 7 bases separated the two germline ends. CDR1 and CDR2 (germline): SGHVS, FQNEAQ. This CDR3 is 13 amino acids long. Libraries were prepared by immunoSEQ multiplex PCR; TCRdb keeps only in-frame clonotypes and omits some of them. The sample carries fewer than 200,000 clones, about 86% recorded once. The sample originates from a study of control samples from healthy donors and cancer patients. The chain uses TRBV7-8 and TRBJ2-1; D not certain. Sequencing was done on a sample of blood. This receptor was identified in a woman in her 30s in good health. CDR3 DNA: TGTGCCAGCAGCTTAGCGGGTGGGAATGAGCAGTTCTTC. This codes for CASSLAGGNEQFF.